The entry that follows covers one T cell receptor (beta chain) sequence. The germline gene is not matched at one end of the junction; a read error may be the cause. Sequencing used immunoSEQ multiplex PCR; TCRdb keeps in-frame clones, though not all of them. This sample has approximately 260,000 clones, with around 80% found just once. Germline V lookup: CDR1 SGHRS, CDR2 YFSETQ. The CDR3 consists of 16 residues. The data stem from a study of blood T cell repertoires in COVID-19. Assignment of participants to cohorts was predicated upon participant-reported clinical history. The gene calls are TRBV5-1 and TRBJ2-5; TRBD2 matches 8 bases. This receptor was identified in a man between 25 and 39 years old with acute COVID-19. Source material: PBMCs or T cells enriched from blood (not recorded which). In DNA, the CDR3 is TGTGCCAGCAGACCCCCCAGCGGGAGAGTCCAAGAGACCCAGTACTTC. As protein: CASRPPSGRVQETQYF.